The 13 T cell receptor beta chains reported below all come from one sample, sequenced in a study of T-cell reconstitution after alpha-beta-depleted transplantation in children. This sample's TCRbeta library carried unique molecular identifier barcodes. TCRdb reanalysed the PCR reads using MiXCR and keeps one entry per CDR3 protein. Of hundreds of thousands of distinct CDR3 sequences detected, roughly a quarter appear once; the ten largest clones hold 4% to 6%. Sequenced here: PBMCs, mostly from graft donor cells, sampled 360 days after TCRalphabeta/CD19-depleted stem cell transplant. These receptors all stem from a female patient between 2 and 15 years old who had a stem cell transplant for congenital amegakaryocytic thrombocytopenia, so the T cells may come from the graft donor.

As to this clonotype: Compared with germline, one end of the junction differs, possibly owing to a read error. V usage is TRBV15 and J usage is TRBJ2-7, with 7 bases aligning to TRBD2. The CDR3 consists of 22 residues. In germline, CDR1 is LNHNV, CDR2 YYDKDF (reference sequence). The CDR3 nucleotides read TGTGCCAGCAGCAGAGATCAAATACCCGGGGATAGCGGGCTTTTTCTCTCCTACGAGCAGTACTTC. Protein sequence: CASSRDQIPGDSGLFLSYEQYF.

The chain couples TRBV4-2 to TRBJ2-5; a possible D gene is TRBD2 (5 bases). The V end lost 3 bases, the J end lost 4 bases, and 18 bases lay between the germline ends. Germline CDR1 LGHNA, CDR2 YNFKEQ. The CDR3 covers 16 residues. In DNA, the CDR3 is TGTGCCAGCAGCCATGTTACGGTAACAGAGGGAGAGACCCAGTACTTC. Protein: CASSHVTVTEGETQYF.

The chain uses TRBV28 and TRBJ2-1, with D unclear. From germline, CDR1 is MDHEN and CDR2 SYDVKM. V was clipped by 8 bases and J by 5 bases, with 7 bases between them. The CDR3 runs 11 residues. DNA of the CDR3: TGTGCCAGCCAGGATCACAATGAGCAGTTCTTC. Its translation: CASQDHNEQFF.

In its sample, this clonotype was seen a few times. V is TRBV28 and J is TRBJ2-4; D not certain. This CDR3 contains 14 residues. V gave up 5 bases and J gave up 0 bases, with 8 bases separating them. CDR1 is MDHEN and CDR2 is SYDVKM in the germline V gene. The CDR3 bases are TGTGCCAGCAGTGTCAGCGAAGCCAAAAACATTCAGTACTTC. Translated, it gives CASSVSEAKNIQYF.

This clonotype showed up just a few times. This chain joins TRBV9 and TRBJ2-7; no clear D. The V end lost 7 bases, the J end lost 7 bases, and 15 bases lay between the germline ends. The germline gives CDR1 SGDLS, CDR2 YYNGEE. The CDR3 loop spans 12 amino acids. The DNA of the CDR3 is TGTGCCAGCCTTCCACCCGGTGGGGAGCAGTACTTC. This sequence encodes CASLPPGGEQYF.

This clonotype has only a few counts. V gene TRBV6-7 combines with J gene TRBJ2-7; TRBD1 agrees at 10 bases. TRBV6-7 is identified as an open reading frame with a role that is uncertain. The CDR3 is made up of 17 amino acids. J gave up 3 bases and V 2 bases, and 10 bases lay outside the gene matches. The CDR3 spells CASSYLVRDRGFYEQYF. CDR3 coding DNA: TGTGCCAGCAGTTACCTTGTCCGGGACAGGGGTTTCTACGAGCAGTACTTC.

This clonotype came up a few times. The rearrangement joins TRBV29-1 to TRBJ2-7; D may be TRBD1 (5 bases). The CDR3 spans 11 residues. Trimming left V 0 bases short and J 6 bases short, with 6 bases between. In germline, CDR1 is SQVTM, CDR2 ANQGSEA. The DNA of the CDR3 is TGCAGCGTTGAAGATAGGGGCGAGCAGTACTTC. Amino acid sequence: CSVEDRGEQYF.

The chain couples TRBV7-2 to TRBJ2-2; TRBD2 aligns across 8 bases. The CDR3 sequence is 16 residues long. V lost 2 bases, J lost 0 bases, and 2 bases stayed unmatched. Germline loops: CDR1 SGHTA, CDR2 FQGNSA. CDR3 loop: CASSLSSGSNTGELFF. DNA for the CDR3: TGTGCCAGCAGCTTATCTAGCGGGTCGAACACCGGGGAGCTGTTTTTT. Filled out from reference TRBV7-2 and TRBJ2-2, the complete variable domain reads GAGVSQSPSNKVTEKGKDVELRCDPISGHTALYWYRQSLGQGLEFLIYFQGNSAPDKSGLPSDRFSAERTGGSVSTLTIQRTQQEDSAVYLCASSLSSGSNTGELFFGEGSRLTVL.

This clonotype has more than one count but fewer than ten. The CDR3: CSARMDFASTDTQYF. DNA of the CDR3: TGCAGTGCTCGGATGGACTTCGCTAGCACAGATACGCAGTATTTT. The V and J genes are TRBV20-1 and TRBJ2-3, with D possibly matching TRBD2 (5 bases). In germline, CDR1 is DFQATT, CDR2 SNEGSKA (reference sequence). The CDR3 spans 15 residues. Between the trimmed V and J ends, which lost 5 bases and 0 bases, there was a span of 15 bases.

The gene calls are TRBV15 and TRBJ1-3, with D perhaps TRBD1 (5 bases). Germline V lookup: CDR1 LNHNV, CDR2 YYDKDF (reference sequence). V lost 2 bases to trimming and J lost 4 bases, with 12 bases between them. The CDR3 runs to 15 residues. The CDR3 region has the DNA TGTGCCACCAGCAGAACCGGGACGTTCGGAAACACCATATATTTT. It codes for CATSRTGTFGNTIYF.

This rearrangement joins TRBV6-1 to TRBJ1-2; TRBD1 agrees at 9 bases. Germline assignment: CDR1 MNHNS and CDR2 SASEGT. V shed 7 bases and J 4 bases; nucleotides not matched to a gene: 7. CDR3 size: 14 residues. CDR3 residues: CASTATGGIYGYTF. The CDR3 nucleotides are TGTGCCAGCACTGCCACAGGGGGCATCTATGGCTACACCTTC.

This clonotype is a singleton in its sample. CDR3 amino acids: CASSLAVEGLGQETQYF. CDR3 DNA: TGCGCCAGCAGCTTGGCCGTAGAGGGGCTGGGTCAAGAGACCCAGTACTTC. This chain joins TRBV5-1 and TRBJ2-5; possibly TRBD1 or TRBD2 for D (5 bases each). The CDR3 extends over 17 amino acids. V was cut by 0 bases and J by 2 bases, with 17 bases left in between. Germline CDR1 SGHRS, CDR2 YFSETQ.

V is TRBV7-3 and J is TRBJ2-3; 9 positions agree with TRBD2. CDR3 length: 15 residues. With 3 bases clipped from V and 4 bases from J, the junction kept 5 bases outside the gene matches. Germline CDR1 and CDR2: SGHTA and FQGTGA. The CDR3 nucleotides read TGTGCCAGCAGCTTTGCGGGAGGGCCATCAGATACGCAGTATTTT. It specifies CASSFAGGPSDTQYF.